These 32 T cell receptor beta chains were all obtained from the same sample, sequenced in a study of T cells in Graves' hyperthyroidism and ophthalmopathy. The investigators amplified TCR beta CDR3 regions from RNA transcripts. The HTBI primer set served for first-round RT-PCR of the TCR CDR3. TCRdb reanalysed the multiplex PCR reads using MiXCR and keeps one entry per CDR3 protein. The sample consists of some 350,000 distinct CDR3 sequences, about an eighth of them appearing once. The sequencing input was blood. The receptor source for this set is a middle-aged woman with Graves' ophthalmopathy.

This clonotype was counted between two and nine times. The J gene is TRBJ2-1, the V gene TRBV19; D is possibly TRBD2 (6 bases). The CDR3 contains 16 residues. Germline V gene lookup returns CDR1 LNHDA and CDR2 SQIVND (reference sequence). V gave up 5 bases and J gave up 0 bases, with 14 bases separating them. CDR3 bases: TGTGCCAGTAGTCGTACTAGCTTGAGCTCCTACAATGAGCAGTTCTTC. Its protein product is CASSRTSLSSYNEQFF.

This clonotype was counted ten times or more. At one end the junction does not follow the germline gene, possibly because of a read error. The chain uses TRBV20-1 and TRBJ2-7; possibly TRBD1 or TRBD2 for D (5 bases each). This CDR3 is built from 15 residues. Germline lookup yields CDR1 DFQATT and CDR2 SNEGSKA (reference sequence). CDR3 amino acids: CSAREAGTGYGEQYF. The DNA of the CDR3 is TGCAGTGCCAGAGAAGCCGGGACGGGGTACGGCGAGCAGTACTTC.

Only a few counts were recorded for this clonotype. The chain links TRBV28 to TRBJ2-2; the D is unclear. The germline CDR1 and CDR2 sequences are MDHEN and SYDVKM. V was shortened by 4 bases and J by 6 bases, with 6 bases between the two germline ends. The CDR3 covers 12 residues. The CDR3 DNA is TGTGCCAGCAGTTCTCAGGCCGGGGAGCTGTTTTTT. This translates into CASSSQAGELFF.

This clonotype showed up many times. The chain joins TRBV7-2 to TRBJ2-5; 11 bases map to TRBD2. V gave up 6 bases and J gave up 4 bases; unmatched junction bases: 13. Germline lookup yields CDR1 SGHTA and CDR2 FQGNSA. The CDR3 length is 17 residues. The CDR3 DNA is TGTGCCAGCAGTCGATTCCCCTTAGCGGGGGGGCGAGAGACCCAGTACTTC. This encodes CASSRFPLAGGRETQYF.

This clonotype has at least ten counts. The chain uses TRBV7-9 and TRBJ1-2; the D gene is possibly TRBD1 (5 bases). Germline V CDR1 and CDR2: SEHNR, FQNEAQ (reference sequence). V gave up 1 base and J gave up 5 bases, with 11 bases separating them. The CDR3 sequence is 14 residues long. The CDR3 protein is CASSLGARTYGYTF. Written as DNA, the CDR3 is TGTGCCAGCAGCTTAGGGGCGAGGACATATGGCTACACCTTC.

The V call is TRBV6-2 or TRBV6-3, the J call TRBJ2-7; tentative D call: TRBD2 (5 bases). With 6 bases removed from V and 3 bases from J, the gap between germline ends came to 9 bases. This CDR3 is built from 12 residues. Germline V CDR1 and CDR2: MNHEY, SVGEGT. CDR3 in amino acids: CASRDGNYEQYF. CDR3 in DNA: TGTGCCAGCAGGGACGGGAACTACGAGCAGTACTTC.

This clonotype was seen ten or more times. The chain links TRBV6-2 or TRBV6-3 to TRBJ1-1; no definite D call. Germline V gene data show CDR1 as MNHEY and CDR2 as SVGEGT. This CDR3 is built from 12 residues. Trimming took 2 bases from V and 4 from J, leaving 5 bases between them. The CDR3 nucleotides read TGTGCCAGCAGTTACGCGGCCACTGAAGCTTTCTTT. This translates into CASSYAATEAFF.

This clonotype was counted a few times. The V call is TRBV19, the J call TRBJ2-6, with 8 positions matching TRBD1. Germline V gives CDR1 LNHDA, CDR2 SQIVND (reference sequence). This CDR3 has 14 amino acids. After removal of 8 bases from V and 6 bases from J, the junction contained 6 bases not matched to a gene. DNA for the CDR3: TGTGCCAGTGAACGACAGGGGAAGGCCAACGTCCTGACTTTC. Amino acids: CASERQGKANVLTF.

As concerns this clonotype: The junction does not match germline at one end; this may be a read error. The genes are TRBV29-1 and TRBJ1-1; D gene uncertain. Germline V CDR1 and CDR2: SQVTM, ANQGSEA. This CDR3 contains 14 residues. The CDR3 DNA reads TGCAGCCTTGAAAAACGGCTGGGGAACACTGAAGCTTTCTTT. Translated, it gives CSLEKRLGNTEAFF.

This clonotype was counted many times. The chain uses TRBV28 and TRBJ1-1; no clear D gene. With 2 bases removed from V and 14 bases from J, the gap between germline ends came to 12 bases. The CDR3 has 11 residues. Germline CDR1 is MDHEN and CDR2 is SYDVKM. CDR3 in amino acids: CASSLEVGVFF. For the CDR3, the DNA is TGTGCCAGCAGTTTAGAGGTTGGCGTCTTCTTT. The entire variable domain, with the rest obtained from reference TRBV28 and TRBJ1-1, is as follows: DVKVTQSSRYLVKRTGEKVFLECVQDMDHENMFWYRQDPGLGLRLIYFSYDVKMKEKGDIPEGYSVSREKKERFSLILESASTNQTSMYLCASSLEVGVFFGQGTRLTVV.

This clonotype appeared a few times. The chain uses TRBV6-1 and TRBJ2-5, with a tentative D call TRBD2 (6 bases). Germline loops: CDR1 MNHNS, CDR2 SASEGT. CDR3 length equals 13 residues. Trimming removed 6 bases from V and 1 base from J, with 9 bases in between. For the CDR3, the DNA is TGTGCCAGCAGGGGGACTGGCCAAGAGACCCAGTACTTC. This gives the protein CASRGTGQETQYF.

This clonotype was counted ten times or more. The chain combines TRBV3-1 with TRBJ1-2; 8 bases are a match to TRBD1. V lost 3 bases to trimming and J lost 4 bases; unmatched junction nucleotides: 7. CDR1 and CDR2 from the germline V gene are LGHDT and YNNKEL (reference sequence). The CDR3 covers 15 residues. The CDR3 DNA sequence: TGTGCCAGCAGCCAGCGCGGGACAGGTACCTATGGCTACACCTTC. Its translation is CASSQRGTGTYGYTF. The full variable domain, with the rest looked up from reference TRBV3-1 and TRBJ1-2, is DTAVSQTPKYLVTQMGNDKSIKCEQNLGHDTMYWYKQDSKKFLKIMFSYNNKELIINETVPNRFSPKSPDKAHLNLHINSLELGDSAVYFCASSQRGTGTYGYTFGSGTRLTVV.

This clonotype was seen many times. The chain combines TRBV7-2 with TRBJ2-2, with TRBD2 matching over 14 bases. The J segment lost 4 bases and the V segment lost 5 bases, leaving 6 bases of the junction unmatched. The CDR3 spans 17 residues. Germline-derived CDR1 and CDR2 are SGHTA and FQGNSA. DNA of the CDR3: TGTGCCAGCAGCACCAGACTAGCGGGAGGGGTCACCGGGGAGCTGTTTTTT. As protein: CASSTRLAGGVTGELFF.

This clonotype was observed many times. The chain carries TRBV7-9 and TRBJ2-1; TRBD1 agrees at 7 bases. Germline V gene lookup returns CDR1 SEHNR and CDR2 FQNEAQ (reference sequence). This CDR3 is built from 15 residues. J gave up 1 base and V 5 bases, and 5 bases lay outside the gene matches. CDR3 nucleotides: TGTGCCAGCAGCATAGGGGGCCTGTCCTACAATGAGCAGTTCTTC. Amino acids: CASSIGGLSYNEQFF.

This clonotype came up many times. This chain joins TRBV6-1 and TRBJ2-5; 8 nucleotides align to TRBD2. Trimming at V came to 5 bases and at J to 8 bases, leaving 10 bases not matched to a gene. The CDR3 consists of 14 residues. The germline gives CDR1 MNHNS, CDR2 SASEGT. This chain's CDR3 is CASSRSGLAGTQYF. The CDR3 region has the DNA TGTGCCAGCAGTCGTAGCGGACTAGCCGGCACCCAGTACTTC.

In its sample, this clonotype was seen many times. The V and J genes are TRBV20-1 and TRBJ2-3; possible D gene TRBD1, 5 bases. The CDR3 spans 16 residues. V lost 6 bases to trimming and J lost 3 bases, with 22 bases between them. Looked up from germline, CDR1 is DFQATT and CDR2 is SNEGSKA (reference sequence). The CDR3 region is CSAGSPRARLTDTQYF. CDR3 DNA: TGCAGTGCCGGATCCCCCAGGGCTAGGTTGACAGATACGCAGTATTTT.

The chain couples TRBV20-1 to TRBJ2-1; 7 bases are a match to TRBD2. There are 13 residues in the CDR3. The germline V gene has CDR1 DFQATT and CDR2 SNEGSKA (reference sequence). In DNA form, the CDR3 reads TGCAGCACCGACCGCGGGAGTGGGAATGAGCAGTTCTTC. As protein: CSTDRGSGNEQFF.

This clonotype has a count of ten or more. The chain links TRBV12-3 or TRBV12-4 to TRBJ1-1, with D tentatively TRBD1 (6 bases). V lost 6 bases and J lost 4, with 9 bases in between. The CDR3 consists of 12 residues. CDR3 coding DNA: TGTGCCAGCAGGCGAGGGGGCACTGAAGCTTTCTTT. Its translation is CASRRGGTEAFF.

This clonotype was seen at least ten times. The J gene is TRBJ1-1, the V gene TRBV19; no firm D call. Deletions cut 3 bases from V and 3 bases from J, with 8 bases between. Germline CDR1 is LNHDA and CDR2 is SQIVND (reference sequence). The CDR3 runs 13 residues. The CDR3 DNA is TGTGCCAGTAGTATCCGGACTGACACTGAAGCTTTCTTT. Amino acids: CASSIRTDTEAFF.

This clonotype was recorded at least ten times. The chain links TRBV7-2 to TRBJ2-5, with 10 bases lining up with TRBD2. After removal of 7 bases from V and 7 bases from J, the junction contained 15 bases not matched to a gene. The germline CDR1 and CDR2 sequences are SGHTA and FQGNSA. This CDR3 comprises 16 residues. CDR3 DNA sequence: TGTGCCAGCAACCTTGACTTAGCGGGGGGTGAAGTGACCCAGTACTTC. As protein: CASNLDLAGGEVTQYF.

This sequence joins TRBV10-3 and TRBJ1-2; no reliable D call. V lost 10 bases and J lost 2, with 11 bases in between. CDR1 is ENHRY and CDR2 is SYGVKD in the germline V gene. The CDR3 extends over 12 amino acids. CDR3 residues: CATEDRNYGYTF. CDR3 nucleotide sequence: TGTGCCACCGAGGACCGCAACTATGGCTACACCTTC.

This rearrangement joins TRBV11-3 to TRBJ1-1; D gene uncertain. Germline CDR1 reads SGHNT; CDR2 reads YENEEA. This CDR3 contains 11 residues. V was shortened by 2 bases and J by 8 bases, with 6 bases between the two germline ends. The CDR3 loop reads CASSLTREAFF. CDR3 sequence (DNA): TGTGCCAGCAGCTTAACGCGCGAAGCTTTCTTT.

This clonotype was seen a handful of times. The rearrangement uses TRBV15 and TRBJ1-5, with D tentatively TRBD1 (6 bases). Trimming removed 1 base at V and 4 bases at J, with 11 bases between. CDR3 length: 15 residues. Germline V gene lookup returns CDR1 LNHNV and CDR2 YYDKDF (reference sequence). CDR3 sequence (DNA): TGTGCCACCAGCAGAGGACAGGTTTGGAATCAGCCCCAGCATTTT. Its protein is CATSRGQVWNQPQHF.

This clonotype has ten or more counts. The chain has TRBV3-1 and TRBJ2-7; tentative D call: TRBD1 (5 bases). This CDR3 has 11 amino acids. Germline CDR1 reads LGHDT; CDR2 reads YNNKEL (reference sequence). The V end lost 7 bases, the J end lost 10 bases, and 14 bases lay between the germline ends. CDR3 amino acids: CASKEGARQYF. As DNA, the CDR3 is TGTGCCAGCAAAGAAGGGGCCCGACAGTACTTC.

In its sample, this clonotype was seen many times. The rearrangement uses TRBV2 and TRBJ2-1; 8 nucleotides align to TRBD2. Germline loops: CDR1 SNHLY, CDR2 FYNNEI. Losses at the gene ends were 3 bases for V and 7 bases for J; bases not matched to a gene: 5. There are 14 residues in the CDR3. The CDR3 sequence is CASSDPRGGNEQFF. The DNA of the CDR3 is TGTGCCAGCAGTGACCCCCGCGGGGGGAATGAGCAGTTCTTC.

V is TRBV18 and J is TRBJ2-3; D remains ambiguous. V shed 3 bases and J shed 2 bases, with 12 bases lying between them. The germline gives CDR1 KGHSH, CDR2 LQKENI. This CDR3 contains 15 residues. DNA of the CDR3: TGTGCCAGCTCACCGACTGCCTTCGCCACAGATACGCAGTATTTT. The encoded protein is CASSPTAFATDTQYF. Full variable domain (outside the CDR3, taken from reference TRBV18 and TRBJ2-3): NAGVMQNPRHLVRRRGQEARLRCSPMKGHSHVYWYRQLPEEGLKFMVYLQKENIIDESGMPKERFSAEFPKEGPSILRIQQVVRGDSAAYFCASSPTAFATDTQYFGPGTRLTVL.

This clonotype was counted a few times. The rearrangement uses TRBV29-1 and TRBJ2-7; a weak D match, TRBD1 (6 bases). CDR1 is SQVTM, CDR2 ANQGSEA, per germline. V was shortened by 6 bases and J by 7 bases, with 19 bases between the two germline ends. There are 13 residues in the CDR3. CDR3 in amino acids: CSVLRDMTNEQYF. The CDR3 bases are TGCAGCGTCCTCCGGGACATGACAAATGAGCAGTACTTC.

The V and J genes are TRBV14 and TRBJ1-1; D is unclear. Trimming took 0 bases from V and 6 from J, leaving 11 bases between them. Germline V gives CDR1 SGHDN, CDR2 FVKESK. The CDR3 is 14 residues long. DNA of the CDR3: TGTGCCAGCAGCCAAGAGGTCAGGTCCTCTGAAGCTTTCTTT. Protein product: CASSQEVRSSEAFF.

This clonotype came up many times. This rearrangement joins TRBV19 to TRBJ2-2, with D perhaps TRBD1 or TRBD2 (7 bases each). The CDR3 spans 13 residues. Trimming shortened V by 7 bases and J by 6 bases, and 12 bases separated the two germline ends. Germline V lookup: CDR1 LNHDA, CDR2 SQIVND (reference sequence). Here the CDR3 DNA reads TGTGCCAGTATGCCAGGGGGGGCCGGGGAGCTGTTTTTT. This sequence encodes CASMPGGAGELFF.

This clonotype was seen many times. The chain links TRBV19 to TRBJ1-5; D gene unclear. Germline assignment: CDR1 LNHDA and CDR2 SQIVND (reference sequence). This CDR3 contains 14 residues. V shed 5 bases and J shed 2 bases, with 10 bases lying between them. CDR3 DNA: TGTGCCAGTAGTTTCCAATGGGGCAATCAGCCCCAGCATTTT. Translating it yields CASSFQWGNQPQHF.

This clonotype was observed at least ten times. For the CDR3, the DNA is TGCAGCGTTGGTGATGTCGGGGGGAGGGAGACCCAGTACTTC. Amino acid sequence: CSVGDVGGRETQYF. This chain uses TRBV29-1 with TRBJ2-5; 7 bases align to TRBD2. The CDR3 consists of 14 residues. With V trimmed by 4 bases and J by 5 bases, 10 bases remained unmatched. CDR1 SQVTM and CDR2 ANQGSEA come from the germline V gene.

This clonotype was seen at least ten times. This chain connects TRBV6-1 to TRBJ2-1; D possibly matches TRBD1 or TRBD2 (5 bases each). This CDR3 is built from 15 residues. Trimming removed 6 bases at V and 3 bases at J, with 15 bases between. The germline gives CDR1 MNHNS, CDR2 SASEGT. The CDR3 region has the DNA TGTGCCAGCAGGCCCGGGACCCTAGTCTACAATGAGCAGTTCTTC. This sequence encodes CASRPGTLVYNEQFF.